Listed below are T cell receptor beta chains from one sample, sequenced in a study of T-cell reconstitution after alpha-beta-depleted transplantation in children. TCRdb independently ran MiXCR on the PCR reads; one entry per CDR3 protein. The table has roughly 400,000 distinct CDR3 sequences, roughly 43% seen once. The material was PBMCs, obtained before TCRalphabeta/CD19-depleted stem cell transplant. Receptors were obtained from a girl aged 2-9 years with aplastic anemia, due to receive a stem cell transplant. The CDR3 runs from the conserved cysteine through the conserved F or W. A D gene is named only where the DNA matches it firmly. Clone size is stated in some rows and not others, as once, few, many or a class when expanded.

d_call: .
clone_size: .
v_call: TRBV29-1
j_call: TRBJ2-5
cdr3_nt: TGCAGCGTTGATGGGGTGGGGTTGGGGGAGACCCAGTACTTC
cdr3_aa: CSVDGVGLGETQYF

d_call: .
clone_size: .
v_call: TRBV29-1
j_call: TRBJ1-2
cdr3_nt: TGCAGCGCCGATTGGGCGCAGGGCCGTCCCGGGGGATATGGCTACACCTTC
cdr3_aa: CSADWAQGRPGGYGYTF

d_call: .
clone_size: .
v_call: TRBV29-1
j_call: TRBJ2-7
cdr3_nt: TGCAGCGTTGGGACCAAATCCTACGAGCAGTACTTC
cdr3_aa: CSVGTKSYEQYF

d_call: .
clone_size: many
v_call: TRBV12-3/TRBV12-4
j_call: TRBJ1-1
cdr3_nt: TGTGCCAGCAGTTTGCGTCAGGGGATGAACACTGAAGCTTTCTTT
cdr3_aa: CASSLRQGMNTEAFF

d_call: TRBD2
clone_size: .
v_call: TRBV20-1
j_call: TRBJ2-3
cdr3_nt: TGCAGTGCTAGGCCCCCAGGCGGGAGGGCCGGCACAGATACGCAGTATTTT
cdr3_aa: CSARPPGGRAGTDTQYF

d_call: .
clone_size: .
v_call: TRBV20-1
j_call: TRBJ2-7
cdr3_nt: TGCAGTGCCGAGCTCCCGGGGGCCTACGAGCAGTACTTC
cdr3_aa: CSAELPGAYEQYF

d_call: .
clone_size: many
v_call: TRBV5-1
j_call: TRBJ1-1
cdr3_nt: TGCGCCAGCAGCCCGAGTCAGGGGATGAACACTGAAGCTTTCTTT
cdr3_aa: CASSPSQGMNTEAFF

d_call: .
clone_size: .
v_call: TRBV20-1
j_call: TRBJ1-6
cdr3_nt: TGCAGTGCTAGAGGACAGACAACTAGGGATAATTCACCCCTCCACTTT
cdr3_aa: CSARGQTTRDNSPLHF

d_call: TRBD2
clone_size: .
v_call: TRBV20-1
j_call: TRBJ2-7
cdr3_nt: TGCAGCGATTCTGACTTTACTAGCGGCGACTACGAGCAGTACTTC
cdr3_aa: CSDSDFTSGDYEQYF

d_call: .
clone_size: .
v_call: TRBV5-6
j_call: TRBJ1-2
cdr3_nt: TGTGCCAGCCTAAACTTTGGGGCGACGGTCTGGAACTATGGCTACACCTTC
cdr3_aa: CASLNFGATVWNYGYTF

d_call: .
clone_size: few
v_call: TRBV7-9
j_call: TRBJ2-7
cdr3_nt: TGTGCCAGCAGCTTAGACTACTACGAGCAGTACTTC
cdr3_aa: CASSLDYYEQYF

d_call: TRBD2
clone_size: few
v_call: TRBV6-1
j_call: TRBJ2-5
cdr3_nt: TGTGCCAGCACCCCGGGCGGGGGAGAGCAAGAGACCCAGTACTTC
cdr3_aa: CASTPGGGEQETQYF

d_call: TRBD1
clone_size: few
v_call: TRBV5-1
j_call: TRBJ1-1
cdr3_nt: TGCGCCAGCAGCCTGGAGTCGACAGGGTCGGACACTGAAGCTTTCTTT
cdr3_aa: CASSLESTGSDTEAFF

d_call: TRBD2
clone_size: .
v_call: TRBV18
j_call: TRBJ2-1
cdr3_nt: TGTGCCAGCTCACCGGGACTAGCGGGGGTGTCCTACAATGAGCAGTTCTTC
cdr3_aa: CASSPGLAGVSYNEQFF

d_call: .
clone_size: .
v_call: TRBV12-3/TRBV12-4
j_call: TRBJ2-2
cdr3_nt: TGTGCCAGCAGTTTAAACCCGGACAACGGGGAGCTGTTTTTT
cdr3_aa: CASSLNPDNGELFF

d_call: .
clone_size: .
v_call: TRBV7-6
j_call: TRBJ2-2
cdr3_nt: TGTGCCAGCAGCTTAACGACCGAGGGGGCCGGGGAGCTGTTTTTT
cdr3_aa: CASSLTTEGAGELFF

d_call: .
clone_size: few
v_call: TRBV20-1
j_call: TRBJ1-2
cdr3_nt: TGCAGTGCTAGAGATACAACTAACCGGGACTATGGCTACACCTTC
cdr3_aa: CSARDTTNRDYGYTF

d_call: .
clone_size: many
v_call: TRBV7-2
j_call: TRBJ2-7
cdr3_nt: TGTGCCAGCAGCTTAGGGGGTGTTCATATAGGCTACGAGCAGTACTTC
cdr3_aa: CASSLGGVHIGYEQYF

d_call: .
clone_size: .
v_call: TRBV5-1
j_call: TRBJ2-3
cdr3_nt: TGCGCCAGCAGCCCGGACTACACAGATACGCAGTATTTT
cdr3_aa: CASSPDYTDTQYF

d_call: .
clone_size: .
v_call: TRBV18
j_call: TRBJ1-1
cdr3_nt: TGTGCCAGCTCACCCTGGGAGGTCGCTGAAGCTTTCTTT
cdr3_aa: CASSPWEVAEAFF

d_call: .
clone_size: .
v_call: TRBV15
j_call: TRBJ1-1
cdr3_nt: TGTGCCACCAGCAGAGACGGGAGCGGGGTCACTGAAGCTTTCTTT
cdr3_aa: CATSRDGSGVTEAFF

d_call: .
clone_size: .
v_call: TRBV20-1
j_call: TRBJ1-2
cdr3_nt: TGCAGTGCCCAAGGCTATGGCTACACCTTC
cdr3_aa: CSAQGYGYTF

d_call: .
clone_size: few
v_call: TRBV9
j_call: TRBJ2-3
cdr3_nt: TGTGCCAGCAGCGAATGGGACACCCCAGATACGCAGTATTTT
cdr3_aa: CASSEWDTPDTQYF

d_call: .
clone_size: many
v_call: TRBV5-1
j_call: TRBJ2-6
cdr3_nt: TGCGCCAGCAGCTTGGATGGAGGGTACTCTGGGGCCAACGTCCTGACTTTC
cdr3_aa: CASSLDGGYSGANVLTF

d_call: .
clone_size: many
v_call: TRBV12-3/TRBV12-4
j_call: TRBJ2-5
cdr3_nt: TGTGCCAGCAGTCCGGGACATCGGTACCAAGAGACCCAGTACTTC
cdr3_aa: CASSPGHRYQETQYF

d_call: .
clone_size: few
v_call: TRBV5-5
j_call: TRBJ2-7
cdr3_nt: TGTGCCAGCAGCTTGACTGGACAAGGAGGCGAGCAGTACTTC
cdr3_aa: CASSLTGQGGEQYF

d_call: .
clone_size: few
v_call: TRBV5-6
j_call: TRBJ2-7
cdr3_nt: TGTGCCAGCAGCTTAACCGGTTATAGTGGCGAGCAGTACTTC
cdr3_aa: CASSLTGYSGEQYF

d_call: TRBD2
clone_size: .
v_call: TRBV27
j_call: TRBJ2-7
cdr3_nt: TGTGCCAGCAGTGGGGGGGGGTGGTACGAGCAGTACTTC
cdr3_aa: CASSGGGWYEQYF

d_call: TRBD2
clone_size: .
v_call: TRBV5-1
j_call: TRBJ2-1
cdr3_nt: TGCGCCAGCAGCTACCCTAGCGGGAGTGGATACAATGAGCAGTTCTTC
cdr3_aa: CASSYPSGSGYNEQFF

d_call: .
clone_size: few
v_call: TRBV6-2/TRBV6-3
j_call: TRBJ2-3
cdr3_nt: TGTGCCAGCAGCCCCGGGTCACCGACAGATACGCAGTATTTT
cdr3_aa: CASSPGSPTDTQYF

d_call: TRBD1
clone_size: .
v_call: TRBV20-1
j_call: TRBJ2-7
cdr3_nt: TGCAGTGCCAACGGGGACAGCGACTACGAGCAGTACTTC
cdr3_aa: CSANGDSDYEQYF

d_call: TRBD2
clone_size: .
v_call: TRBV4-2
j_call: TRBJ2-7
cdr3_nt: TGTGCCAGCAGCCCGGGACTAGCGATTCCTGGGGAGCAGTACTTC
cdr3_aa: CASSPGLAIPGEQYF

d_call: TRBD2
clone_size: .
v_call: TRBV7-9
j_call: TRBJ2-7
cdr3_nt: TGTGCCAGCAGCTCTACGGTAGGACTAGCGTCCTACGAGCAGTACTTC
cdr3_aa: CASSSTVGLASYEQYF

d_call: .
clone_size: .
v_call: TRBV20-1
j_call: TRBJ2-4
cdr3_nt: TGCAGTGCTAGAGCCCTGGACATTCAGTACTTC
cdr3_aa: CSARALDIQYF

d_call: TRBD1
clone_size: .
v_call: TRBV27
j_call: TRBJ1-6
cdr3_nt: TGTGCCAGCGCATGGGGACAGACAGGGAATTCACCCCTCCACTTT
cdr3_aa: CASAWGQTGNSPLHF

d_call: TRBD1
clone_size: few
v_call: TRBV10-3
j_call: TRBJ1-4
cdr3_nt: TGTGCCATCAGTGAGGGTCCCCCAGGGGGCGCAGCTAATGAAAAACTGTTTTTT
cdr3_aa: CAISEGPPGGAANEKLFF

d_call: TRBD2
clone_size: .
v_call: TRBV7-6
j_call: TRBJ2-3
cdr3_nt: TGTGCCAGCAGCTTGGATTTGACTAGCGGGTTAGATACGCAGTATTTT
cdr3_aa: CASSLDLTSGLDTQYF

d_call: TRBD2
clone_size: few
v_call: TRBV12-3/TRBV12-4
j_call: TRBJ2-3
cdr3_nt: TGTGCCAGCAGTTTAACCCCCGTAATAGCGGGGAGCACAGATACGCAGTATTTT
cdr3_aa: CASSLTPVIAGSTDTQYF

d_call: .
clone_size: many
v_call: TRBV20-1
j_call: TRBJ2-7
cdr3_nt: TGCAGTGCTAGAGGGCCCCAAGCGGGCCTTGGCGAGCAGTACTTC
cdr3_aa: CSARGPQAGLGEQYF

d_call: .
clone_size: many
v_call: TRBV4-3
j_call: TRBJ1-5
cdr3_nt: TGCGCCAGCAGCCAAACCTGGCGGTCCTTCAATCAGCCCCAGCATTTT
cdr3_aa: CASSQTWRSFNQPQHF

d_call: .
clone_size: few
v_call: TRBV19
j_call: TRBJ2-3
cdr3_nt: TGTGCCAGTTCTTCAAGACGGGACACCGGCACAGATACGCAGTATTTT
cdr3_aa: CASSSRRDTGTDTQYF

d_call: .
clone_size: .
v_call: TRBV12-3/TRBV12-4
j_call: TRBJ2-2
cdr3_nt: TGTGCCAGTCGTGACTACACCGGGGAGCTGTTTTTT
cdr3_aa: CASRDYTGELFF

d_call: .
clone_size: .
v_call: TRBV20-1
j_call: TRBJ1-1
cdr3_nt: TGCAGTGTTCAGGCAAACACTGAAGCTTTCTTT
cdr3_aa: CSVQANTEAFF

d_call: .
clone_size: few
v_call: TRBV5-6
j_call: TRBJ2-2
cdr3_nt: TGTGCCAGCAGCTTGGGTCCAGTGAGAGGAGCCGGGGAGCTGTTTTTT
cdr3_aa: CASSLGPVRGAGELFF

d_call: .
clone_size: .
v_call: TRBV20-1
j_call: TRBJ2-1
cdr3_nt: TGCAGTGCTAGAGATCGTAAAGGGGGCAATGAGCAGTTCTTC
cdr3_aa: CSARDRKGGNEQFF

d_call: .
clone_size: few
v_call: TRBV9
j_call: TRBJ2-3
cdr3_nt: TGTGCCAGCAGCGAGAGGCCCCAAACAGATACGCAGTATTTT
cdr3_aa: CASSERPQTDTQYF

d_call: .
clone_size: .
v_call: TRBV15
j_call: TRBJ2-1
cdr3_nt: TGTGCCACCAGCAGTCTTGACCATTCTCGATACAATGAGCAGTTCTTC
cdr3_aa: CATSSLDHSRYNEQFF